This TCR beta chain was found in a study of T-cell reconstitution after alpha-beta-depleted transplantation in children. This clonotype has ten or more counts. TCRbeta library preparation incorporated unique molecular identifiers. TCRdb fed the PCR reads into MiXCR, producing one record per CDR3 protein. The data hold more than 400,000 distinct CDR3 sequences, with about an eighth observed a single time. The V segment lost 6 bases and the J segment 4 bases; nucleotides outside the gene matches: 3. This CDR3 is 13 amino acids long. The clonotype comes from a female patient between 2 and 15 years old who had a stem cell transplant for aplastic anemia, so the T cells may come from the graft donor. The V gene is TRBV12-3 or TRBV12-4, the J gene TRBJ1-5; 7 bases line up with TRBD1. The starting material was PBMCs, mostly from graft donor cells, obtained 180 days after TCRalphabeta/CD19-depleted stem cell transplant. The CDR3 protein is CASRTGQNQPQHF. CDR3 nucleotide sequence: TGTGCCAGCAGGACAGGGCAAAATCAGCCCCAGCATTTT.